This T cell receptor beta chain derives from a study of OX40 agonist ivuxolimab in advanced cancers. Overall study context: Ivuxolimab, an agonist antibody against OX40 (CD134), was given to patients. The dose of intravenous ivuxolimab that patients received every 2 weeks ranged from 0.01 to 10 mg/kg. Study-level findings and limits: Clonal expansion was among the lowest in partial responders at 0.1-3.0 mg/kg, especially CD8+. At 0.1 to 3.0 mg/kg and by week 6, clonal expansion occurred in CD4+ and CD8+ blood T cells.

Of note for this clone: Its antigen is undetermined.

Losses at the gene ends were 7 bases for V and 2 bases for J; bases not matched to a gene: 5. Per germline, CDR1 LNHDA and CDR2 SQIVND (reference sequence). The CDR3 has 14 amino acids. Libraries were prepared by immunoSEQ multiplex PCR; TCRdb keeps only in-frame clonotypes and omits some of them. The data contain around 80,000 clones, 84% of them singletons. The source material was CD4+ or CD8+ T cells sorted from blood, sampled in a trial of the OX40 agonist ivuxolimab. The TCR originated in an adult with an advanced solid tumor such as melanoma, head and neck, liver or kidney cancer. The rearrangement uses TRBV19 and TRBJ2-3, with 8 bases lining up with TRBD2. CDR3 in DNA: TGTGCCAGTAAGCGGGGGCGCGACACAGATACGCAGTATTTT. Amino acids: CASKRGRDTDTQYF.